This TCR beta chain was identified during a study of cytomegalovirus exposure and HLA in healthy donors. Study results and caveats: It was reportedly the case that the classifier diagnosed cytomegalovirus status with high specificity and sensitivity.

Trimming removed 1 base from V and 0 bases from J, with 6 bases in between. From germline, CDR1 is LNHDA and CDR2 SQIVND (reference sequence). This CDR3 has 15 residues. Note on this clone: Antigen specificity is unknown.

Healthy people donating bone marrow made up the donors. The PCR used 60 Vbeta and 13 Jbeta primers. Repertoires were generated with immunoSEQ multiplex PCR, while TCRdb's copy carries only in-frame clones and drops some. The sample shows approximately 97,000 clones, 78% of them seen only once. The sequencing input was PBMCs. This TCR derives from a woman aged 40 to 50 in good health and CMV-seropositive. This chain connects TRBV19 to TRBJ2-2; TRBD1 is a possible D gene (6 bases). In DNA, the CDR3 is TGTGCCAGTAGTATAGGGACAGCGAACACCGGGGAGCTGTTTTTT. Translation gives CASSIGTANTGELFF.